This TCR beta chain came from a study of neoadjuvant anti-PD-1 for oral cavity cancer. The overall study: Patients without progression got a fourth dose around day 43.

Time point meaning: after neoadjuvant nivolumab, at surgical resection. Patients had newly diagnosed, untreated stage II-IVA oral cavity squamous cell carcinoma. Trimming removed 8 bases from V and 5 bases from J, with 12 bases in between. From germline, CDR1 is MNHEY and CDR2 SVGAGI. The CDR3 runs to 12 residues. Study-level results: Pretreatment Treg/Th17 ratio correlated inversely with post-treatment tumor clonality.

Using immunoSEQ multiplex PCR, the repertoire was profiled, and TCRdb retains in-frame clones only, with some absent. The sample includes over 65,000 clones, less than 90% seen only once; the top ten take roughly 3%. This clone occurred a few times. Its antigen is as yet unknown. The chain has TRBV6-5 and TRBJ2-5; maybe TRBD2 (6 bases). Sequences were derived from PBMCs, sampled after nivolumab (anti-PD-1) treatment. This TCR derives from a person between 35 and 79 years old with oral cavity squamous cell carcinoma. CDR3 region: CASWGVGETQYF. The CDR3 DNA reads as TGTGCCAGCTGGGGGGTAGGGGAGACCCAGTACTTC.